This T cell receptor (beta chain) was profiled in a study of regulatory T cells in long-lasting Graves disease. Notes on the study in general: Owing to a sample size that was small, accuracy may have been reduced.

Time point indicated: newly diagnosed GD, antithyroid drugs for less than 3 months. With RNA extracted from PBMCs as input, the TCR library was made. The V gene lost 7 bases and the J gene lost 10 bases, with 16 bases spanning the gap. Germline values: CDR1 MDHEN, CDR2 SYDVKM. CDR3 length: 12 residues. Arm-PCR of CDR3 regions with iRepertoire HTBI primers generated TCR beta libraries. From the multiplex PCR reads, TCRdb called clonotypes with MiXCR, one entry per CDR3 protein. The data hold about 320,000 distinct CDR3 sequences, with about 20% observed a single time. This clonotype showed up many times. Its target is not known.

The TCR sequence derives from a female donor with Graves disease. Material: peripheral blood mononuclear cells (PBMCs), obtained at new diagnosis, from a patient treated with antithyroid drugs. The chain is built from TRBV28 and TRBJ1-1, with a weak D call TRBD1 (5 bases). CDR3 nucleotide sequence: TGTGCCAGCACTCCACTGGGGGGGGTAGCTTTCTTT. Its translation: CASTPLGGVAFF.